The 25 T cell receptor beta chains reported below all come from one sample, sequenced in a study of early T cells in non-severe SARS-CoV-2 infection. TCRdb reprocessed the 5' RACE reads via MiXCR and lists one record per CDR3 protein. The sample gives about 83,000 distinct CDR3 sequences, about 13% of which show up once; under 1.5% is in the top ten. Sequenced input: whole blood. These receptors were obtained from an adult who was a healthcare worker with PCR-confirmed SARS-CoV-2 infection or an uninfected control (not recorded which).

This clonotype has a count of ten or more. V is TRBV11-1 and J is TRBJ2-2; TRBD1 aligns across 8 bases. CDR3 size: 14 residues. Germline CDR1 is SGHAT and CDR2 is FQDESV (reference sequence). V shed 7 bases, J shed 4 bases, and the junction held 5 bases outside the gene matches. This CDR3 reads CASNQGTGTGELFF. CDR3 DNA: TGTGCCAGCAACCAAGGGACAGGCACCGGGGAGCTGTTTTTT.

The gene calls are TRBV6-5 and TRBJ1-6, with unresolved D. The V end was cut by 6 bases, the J end by 5 bases, with 17 bases between. The germline V gene has CDR1 MNHEY and CDR2 SVGAGI. This CDR3 has 16 amino acids. The CDR3 reads CASRAESLADNSPLHF. The CDR3 bases are TGTGCCAGCAGGGCTGAGTCCTTGGCGGATAATTCACCCCTCCACTTT.

The sample holds many counts of this clonotype. V usage is TRBV29-1 and J usage is TRBJ1-1; D is ambiguous. CDR1 is SQVTM and CDR2 is ANQGSEA in the germline V gene. The CDR3 is 12 residues long. V was pared by 6 bases and J by 1 base, with 9 bases between. This chain's CDR3 is CSVGSGNTEAFF. CDR3 nucleotides: TGCAGCGTCGGGAGCGGGAACACTGAAGCTTTCTTT. The variable domain in full, with the rest retrieved from reference TRBV29-1 and TRBJ1-1, is SAVISQKPSRDICQRGTSLTIQCQVDSQVTMMFWYRQQPGQSLTLIATANQGSEATYESGFVIDKFPISRPNLTFSTLTVSNMSPEDSSIYLCSVGSGNTEAFFGQGTRLTVV.

This clonotype turned up a few times. This chain joins TRBV5-6 and TRBJ2-3; 9 bases are a match to TRBD2. The CDR3 contains 16 residues. Germline trimming cut 5 bases from V and 4 bases from J; bases unmatched to any gene: 11. Germline values: CDR1 SGHDT, CDR2 YYEEEE. The CDR3 loop reads CASRYTGTSNPDTQYF. CDR3 in DNA: TGTGCCAGCAGATACACCGGGACTAGCAACCCAGATACGCAGTATTTT. Supplemented by reference TRBV5-6 and TRBJ2-3, the full variable domain reads DAGVTQSPTHLIKTRGQQVTLRCSPKSGHDTVSWYQQALGQGPQFIFQYYEEEERQRGNFPDRFSGHQFPNYSSELNVNALLLGDSALYLCASRYTGTSNPDTQYFGPGTRLTVL.

This clonotype has just a few counts. The chain recombines TRBV20-1 with TRBJ2-3, with 11 bases matching TRBD1. V lost 6 bases and J lost 5; bases outside the gene matches: 7. This CDR3 is 14 amino acids long. Germline CDR1 DFQATT, CDR2 SNEGSKA (reference sequence). The CDR3 loop is CSANGQGALDTQYF. As DNA, the CDR3 is TGCAGTGCCAACGGACAGGGGGCGTTAGATACGCAGTATTTT.

This clonotype turned up a few times. The gene calls are TRBV7-9 and TRBJ2-5; 7 bases agree with TRBD2. Per germline, CDR1 SEHNR and CDR2 FQNEAQ (reference sequence). The CDR3 runs to 15 residues. The ends lost 1 base at V and 2 bases at J; junction bases unmatched: 4. The CDR3 DNA is TGTGCCAGCAGCTTAGTCGGGGGGATTCAAGAGACCCAGTACTTC. Protein sequence: CASSLVGGIQETQYF.

This clonotype was counted only a few times. The gene calls are TRBV11-2 and TRBJ1-4, with D hard to call. Trimming shortened V by 2 bases and J by 7 bases, and 8 bases separated the two germline ends. From germline, CDR1 is SGHAT and CDR2 FQNNGV. The CDR3 is 13 amino acids. CDR3 DNA: TGTGCCAGCAGCTTATTCGGATTTGAAAAACTGTTTTTT. Protein sequence: CASSLFGFEKLFF.

The rearrangement joins TRBV4-3 to TRBJ2-3; 10 nucleotides align to TRBD2. Germline V gene data show CDR1 as LGHNA and CDR2 as YSLEER. This CDR3 has 17 residues. After removal of 4 bases from V and 5 bases from J, the junction contained 12 bases not matched to a gene. The CDR3 nucleotides are TGCGCCAGCAGCCGCGGTTCACTTCTAGCGGGGGAAGATACGCAGTATTTT. This sequence encodes CASSRGSLLAGEDTQYF.

The genes are TRBV9 and TRBJ2-3; D may be TRBD1 (5 bases). Germline V gene sequence: CDR1 SGDLS, CDR2 YYNGEE. CDR3 size: 14 residues. The germline V and J ends were trimmed by 3 bases and 4 bases, with 12 bases remaining between them. CDR3 amino acids: CASSGMLGADTQYF. For the CDR3, the DNA is TGTGCCAGCAGCGGAATGCTAGGGGCAGATACGCAGTATTTT.

The sample holds one count of this clonotype. A single base separates this from a much larger clone, so it may be a read error. Without the conserved terminal phenylalanine or tryptophan, this CDR3 likely stems from a read error. J is TRBJ2-7 and V is TRBV7-9, with D possibly TRBD1 on 5 matching bases. Trimming shortened V by 5 bases and J by 2 bases, and 13 bases separated the two germline ends. Germline CDR1 reads SEHNR; CDR2 reads FQNEAQ (reference sequence). This CDR3 comprises 14 residues. The CDR3 DNA is TGTGCCAGCAGCACCGGTAGGACAACCTACGAGCAGTACTCC. It specifies CASSTGRTTYEQYS.

This rearrangement joins TRBV7-2 to TRBJ2-2; weak D call: TRBD2 (7 bases). CDR3 length: 16 residues. The germline V gene encodes CDR1 SGHTA and CDR2 FQGNSA. V was clipped by 3 bases and J by 2 bases, with 13 bases between them. CDR3 DNA sequence: TGTGCCAGCAGCTTTCGCGGGGGCCCTAACACCGGGGAGCTGTTTTTT. Translated, it gives CASSFRGGPNTGELFF.

This clonotype has a handful of counts. The chain uses TRBV20-1 and TRBJ2-1; D is possibly TRBD2 (7 bases). V was shortened by 8 bases and J by 5 bases, with 13 bases between the two germline ends. The CDR3 runs to 12 residues. Germline V CDR1 and CDR2: DFQATT, SNEGSKA (reference sequence). The CDR3 here is CSSEGGDNEQFF. DNA for the CDR3: TGCAGTTCTGAGGGGGGGGACAATGAGCAGTTCTTC.

In DNA form, the CDR3 reads TGTGCCAGCAGCTCGACAGGGGGCTACGAAAACATTCAGTACTTC. This sequence encodes CASSSTGGYENIQYF. This chain links TRBV7-9 with TRBJ2-4; 10 bases align to TRBD1. Germline CDR1 SEHNR, CDR2 FQNEAQ (reference sequence). CDR3 length: 15 residues. V was clipped by 4 bases and J by 5 bases; unmatched bases: 5.

This clonotype was observed at least ten times. This chain uses TRBV19 with TRBJ1-2, with 8 bases that match TRBD1. The trim removed 3 bases at V and 8 bases at J, leaving 8 bases unmatched. This CDR3 contains 14 residues. Germline V CDR1 and CDR2: LNHDA, SQIVND (reference sequence). This chain's CDR3 is CASSIRQGADGYTF. The CDR3 DNA reads as TGTGCCAGTAGTATTCGTCAGGGGGCGGACGGCTACACCTTC.

This clonotype has only a few counts. The chain uses TRBV11-2 and TRBJ2-6; possibly TRBD2 for D (5 bases). V was clipped by 5 bases and J by 0 bases, with 11 bases between them. Germline V gene data show CDR1 as SGHAT and CDR2 as FQNNGV. The CDR3 extends over 16 amino acids. Written as DNA, the CDR3 is TGTGCCAGCAGCACTAGACGGTTCTCTGGGGCCAACGTCCTGACTTTC. It codes for CASSTRRFSGANVLTF.

This clonotype was counted only a few times. V usage is TRBV20-1 and J usage is TRBJ2-7; the D call may be TRBD1 or TRBD2 (5 bases each). Germline loops: CDR1 DFQATT, CDR2 SNEGSKA (reference sequence). The CDR3 covers 14 residues. V shed 6 bases and J shed 3 bases, with 18 bases lying between them. The DNA of the CDR3 is TGCAGTGCGAGACGGGGCCACAACCTCTACGAGCAGTACTTC. It specifies CSARRGHNLYEQYF.

This clonotype was seen only a few times. The gene calls are TRBV6-6 and TRBJ2-3; the match to TRBD2 covers 10 bases. Germline V gene sequence: CDR1 MNHNY, CDR2 SVGAGI (reference sequence). After removal of 7 bases from V and 3 bases from J, the junction contained 7 bases not matched to a gene. The CDR3 consists of 15 residues. CDR3: CASTLAGSYTDTQYF. The CDR3 bases are TGTGCCAGCACACTAGCGGGGTCCTATACAGATACGCAGTATTTT.

This clonotype was seen at least ten times. The CDR3 DNA reads TGCAGTGCTACTTACGGACAGAATAAGTTCTTC. Protein sequence: CSATYGQNKFF. This chain links TRBV20-1 with TRBJ2-1, with a possible D match to TRBD1 (6 bases). CDR3 length equals 11 residues. The germline V and J ends were trimmed by 4 bases and 14 bases, with 15 bases remaining between them. From germline, CDR1 is DFQATT and CDR2 SNEGSKA (reference sequence).

This clonotype was observed a few times. This rearrangement joins TRBV7-9 to TRBJ2-1; 14 bases align to TRBD2. V lost 5 bases, J lost 6 bases, and 6 bases stayed unmatched. Per germline, CDR1 SEHNR and CDR2 FQNEAQ (reference sequence). The CDR3 totals 16 residues. The CDR3 DNA reads TGTGCCAGCAGCCTAACCGGGACTAGCGGGGGCAATGAGCAGTTCTTC. As protein: CASSLTGTSGGNEQFF.

This clonotype was detected ten times or more. The chain combines TRBV19 with TRBJ1-2; D is unresolved. This CDR3 is built from 16 residues. V dropped 7 bases and J dropped 0 bases, with 18 bases sitting between them. Germline V gene sequence: CDR1 LNHDA, CDR2 SQIVND (reference sequence). For the CDR3, the DNA is TGTGCCAGTATCCCCCCTTTTCGTACAACTAACTATGGCTACACCTTC. It codes for CASIPPFRTTNYGYTF.

This clonotype was seen many times. This chain joins TRBV7-2 and TRBJ2-5, with unresolved D. The CDR3 spans 12 residues. CDR1 is SGHTA and CDR2 is FQGNSA in the germline V gene. The V and J ends lost 8 bases and 5 bases respectively, with 12 bases between them. This CDR3 reads CASGLVAETQYF. CDR3 in DNA: TGTGCCAGCGGGCTAGTCGCTGAGACCCAGTACTTC.

The chain couples TRBV20-1 to TRBJ1-2, with 7 bases matching TRBD1. The CDR3 has 14 amino acids. Looked up from germline, CDR1 is DFQATT and CDR2 is SNEGSKA (reference sequence). Germline trimming cut 3 bases from V and 0 bases from J; bases unmatched to any gene: 4. The CDR3 loop reads CSARKGATNYGYTF. The CDR3 DNA reads TGCAGTGCTAGGAAGGGGGCCACTAACTATGGCTACACCTTC.

This CDR3 reads CASSGTVYEQYF. CDR3 sequence (DNA): TGTGCCAGCAGTGGGACAGTCTACGAGCAGTACTTC. This sequence joins TRBV2 and TRBJ2-7; a weak D match, TRBD1 (6 bases). The CDR3 totals 12 residues. Germline V gene sequence: CDR1 SNHLY, CDR2 FYNNEI. V lost 4 bases and J lost 3, with 7 bases in between.

The chain uses TRBV6-2 or TRBV6-3 and TRBJ2-1; D not certain. V was cut by 3 bases and J by 8 bases, with 14 bases left in between. CDR1 is MNHEY and CDR2 is SVGEGT in the germline V gene. The CDR3 has 14 residues. In nucleotides, the CDR3 is TGTGCCAGCAGTTATAGCCGCGTGCGCCATGAGCAGTTCTTC. Its translation: CASSYSRVRHEQFF.

The CDR3 DNA is TGCAGCGTCCTACAAGGGGGCAATCAGCCCCAGCATTTT. This gives the protein CSVLQGGNQPQHF. The chain couples TRBV29-1 to TRBJ1-5; D may be TRBD1 (5 bases). V was pared by 6 bases and J by 2 bases, with 11 bases between. The length of the CDR3 is 13 residues. Germline V CDR1 and CDR2: SQVTM, ANQGSEA.